These 9 T cell receptor beta chains were all obtained from the same sample, sequenced in a study of blood T cell repertoires in COVID-19. Libraries were prepared by immunoSEQ multiplex PCR; TCRdb keeps only in-frame clonotypes and omits some of them. The sample shows hundreds of thousands of clones, about 80% of them seen only once. The sequenced sample consisted of peripheral blood. These receptors were collected from a woman aged 80 or over with acute or convalescent COVID-19.

Here the CDR3 reads CASTRDRGTEAFF. The CDR3 DNA sequence: TGTGCCAGCACCCGCGACAGGGGCACTGAAGCTTTCTTT. The chain has TRBV12-3 or TRBV12-4 and TRBJ1-1, with 8 bases that match TRBD1. J was trimmed by 4 bases and V by 7 bases; bases with no gene match: 5. The CDR3 is 13 residues long.

The J gene is TRBJ2-1, the V gene TRBV7-2, with D possibly being TRBD1 (5 bases). CDR3 length: 14 residues. The germline V gene has CDR1 SGHTA and CDR2 FQGNSA. V lost 5 bases, J lost 7 bases, and 15 bases lay in between. The CDR3: CASSALQVTNEQFF. The CDR3 DNA reads TGTGCCAGCAGCGCACTACAGGTTACGAATGAGCAGTTCTTC.

The chain combines TRBV2 with TRBJ2-1, with 8 bases fitting TRBD1. After removal of 2 bases from V and 6 bases from J, the junction contained 18 bases not matched to a gene. Germline V CDR1 and CDR2: SNHLY, FYNNEI. This CDR3 region has 19 residues. The CDR3: CASSEQGAPGPLASNEQFF. CDR3 sequence (DNA): TGTGCCAGCAGTGAACAGGGGGCGCCGGGCCCCCTCGCTTCCAATGAGCAGTTCTTC.

This clone was seen only a few times. V usage is TRBV4-3 and J usage is TRBJ1-2; 7 bases are a match to TRBD1. Germline V gene lookup returns CDR1 LGHNA and CDR2 YSLEER. This CDR3 is built from 13 residues. With 3 bases clipped from V and 7 bases from J, the junction kept 5 bases outside the gene matches. CDR3 residues: CASSQKAGGGYTF. The CDR3 DNA reads as TGCGCCAGCAGCCAGAAAGCAGGGGGTGGCTACACCTTC.

This clone appeared a few times. This CDR3 is CASSMRAMNTEAFF. In nucleotides, the CDR3 is TGTGCCAGTAGTATGAGGGCCATGAACACTGAAGCTTTCTTT. The V call is TRBV19, the J call TRBJ1-1; D is unresolved. Germline V gene sequence: CDR1 LNHDA, CDR2 SQIVND (reference sequence). With 3 bases removed from V and 0 bases from J, the gap between germline ends came to 8 bases. The CDR3 has 14 residues.

The chain is built from TRBV6-2 or TRBV6-3 and TRBJ2-1; maybe TRBD1 (7 bases). Germline V gives CDR1 MNHEY, CDR2 SVGEGT. This CDR3 has 16 amino acids. The ends were cut back, 5 bases at V and 3 bases at J, with 17 bases in the middle. This chain's CDR3 is CASSPRSGDSYNEQFF. CDR3 nucleotide sequence: TGTGCCAGCAGTCCCAGGTCGGGGGACAGCTACAATGAGCAGTTCTTC.

This clone was detected only a few times. This chain's CDR3 is CASTTYNSPLHF. DNA of the CDR3: TGTGCCAGTACTACGTATAATTCACCCCTCCACTTT. The chain couples TRBV19 to TRBJ1-6; D remains unclear. Germline V gene data show CDR1 as LNHDA and CDR2 as SQIVND (reference sequence). Deletions cut 7 bases from V and 4 bases from J, with 5 bases between. This CDR3 comprises 12 residues.

This chain uses TRBV19 with TRBJ1-2; possibly TRBD1 for D (6 bases). V shed 5 bases and J shed 8 bases, with 24 bases lying between them. The germline CDR1 and CDR2 sequences are LNHDA and SQIVND (reference sequence). The CDR3 runs 16 residues. The CDR3 loop is CASSGGDIQRISGYTF. Here the CDR3 DNA reads TGTGCCAGTAGTGGGGGGGACATCCAACGCATCTCGGGCTACACCTTC.

The rearrangement links TRBV9 to TRBJ1-1; perhaps TRBD1 as D (5 bases). Germline V lookup: CDR1 SGDLS, CDR2 YYNGEE. The CDR3 totals 15 residues. V shed 0 bases and J shed 0 bases, with 9 bases lying between them. This CDR3 is CASSVGVTVNTEAFF. The CDR3 nucleotides are TGTGCCAGCAGCGTAGGTGTGACAGTGAACACTGAAGCTTTCTTT.